The 14 T cell receptor beta chains below were found in one sample sequenced in a study of Ad26.COV2.S vaccination and SARS-CoV-2 variants (dated by TCRdb to the early 2020s). Interpreted using the paper, the treatment or condition label stands for: approximately 18 received Ad26.COV2.S at low or high dose, single or two shots; several received placebo; per-sample allocation not given. Repertoires of vaccine and placebo recipients were sequenced from samples taken on day 63 after the first injection. Receptors were amplified or captured by the immunoSEQ multiplex PCR assay. TCRdb re-hosts the immuneACCESS table, in-frame sequences only. Its copies lack some clones; in the studies checked, an unresolved V gene accounts for under half of them, and the cause for the rest is not known. This sample comprises under 300,000 clones, 87% of them detected only once. In total, the top ten clones hold 2.9% of the sample.

The material sequenced was peripheral blood, taken in a trial of Ad26.COV2.S vaccine versus placebo. The origin of the receptors is a person aged 18 to 65 who received the Ad26.COV2.S COVID-19 vaccine or a placebo.

This clone showed up just a few times. This chain links TRBV6-1 with TRBJ2-3, with D unresolved. V lost 1 base to trimming and J lost 8 bases, with 10 bases between them. The CDR3 covers 13 residues. Germline lookup yields CDR1 MNHNS and CDR2 SASEGT. As DNA, the CDR3 is TGTGCCAGCAGTGAAGATAGGACGGCTACGCAGTATTTT. It encodes CASSEDRTATQYF.

The rearrangement uses TRBV7-9 and TRBJ1-5; 10 bases align to TRBD1. The germline V gene encodes CDR1 SEHNR and CDR2 FQNEAQ (reference sequence). Germline trimming cut 4 bases from V and 2 bases from J; bases unmatched to any gene: 5. The CDR3 consists of 16 residues. The CDR3 nucleotides are TGTGCCAGCAGCTCCGGGACAGGGGAGGGCAATCAGCCCCAGCATTTT. Protein sequence: CASSSGTGEGNQPQHF.

V usage is TRBV5-6 and J usage is TRBJ1-6; D not resolved. This CDR3 is built from 15 residues. Trimming cost V 0 bases and J 7 bases, with 11 bases left between them. Germline CDR1 reads SGHDT; CDR2 reads YYEEEE. CDR3 sequence reads: CASSLEGRWNSPLHF. For the CDR3, the DNA is TGTGCCAGCAGCTTGGAAGGTAGATGGAATTCACCCCTCCACTTT. Full variable domain (remainder filled in from reference TRBV5-6 and TRBJ1-6): DAGVTQSPTHLIKTRGQQVTLRCSPKSGHDTVSWYQQALGQGPQFIFQYYEEEERQRGNFPDRFSGHQFPNYSSELNVNALLLGDSALYLCASSLEGRWNSPLHFGNGTRLTVT.

The chain carries TRBV2 and TRBJ2-1, with a weak D call TRBD2 (6 bases). The CDR3 loop spans 13 amino acids. Per germline, CDR1 SNHLY and CDR2 FYNNEI. V shed 7 bases and J shed 7 bases, with 14 bases lying between them. The CDR3 nucleotides read TGTGCCAGCATGGGGCGGGGTATAAATGAGCAGTTCTTC. It translates to CASMGRGINEQFF.

The rearrangement links TRBV7-2 to TRBJ1-3; D possibly corresponds to TRBD1 (6 bases). Trimming pared 1 base from V and 4 bases from J, leaving 17 bases between. There are 17 residues in the CDR3. Germline CDR1 is SGHTA and CDR2 is FQGNSA. The CDR3 is CASSLGAKGGLGNTIYF. The CDR3 DNA sequence: TGTGCCAGCAGCTTAGGGGCCAAAGGGGGGCTCGGAAACACCATATATTTT.

The V and J genes are TRBV9 and TRBJ2-1; TRBD2 might be the D (6 bases). The CDR3 sequence is 12 residues long. With 0 bases removed from V and 10 bases from J, the gap between germline ends came to 8 bases. Germline V gene sequence: CDR1 SGDLS, CDR2 YYNGEE. CDR3 protein: CASSVVGREQFF. Here the CDR3 DNA reads TGTGCCAGCAGCGTAGTGGGGAGGGAGCAGTTCTTC.

The genes are TRBV5-1 and TRBJ1-1; 7 positions agree with TRBD1. The CDR3 totals 16 residues. The V gene's germline CDR1 is SGHRS and CDR2 YFSETQ. The junction had 11 bases not matched to a gene; V was cut back by 5 bases and J by 1 base. The CDR3 sequence: CASRPMTGIANTEAFF. The DNA of the CDR3 is TGCGCCAGCAGACCTATGACAGGGATAGCGAACACTGAAGCTTTCTTT.

The rearrangement joins TRBV6-4 to TRBJ2-2; TRBD1 matches 9 bases. V trimming: 5 bases; J trimming: 6 bases; junction bases outside the gene matches: 7. CDR3 length: 15 residues. Germline V gene sequence: CDR1 MRHNA, CDR2 SNTAGT. For the CDR3, the DNA is TGTGCCAGCAGTTCCGACAGGGGGTCAGCCGGGGAGCTGTTTTTT. It yields the protein CASSSDRGSAGELFF.

The table lists this clone with many counts. This chain links TRBV7-3 with TRBJ2-2; TRBD1 agrees at 8 bases. This CDR3 is 16 amino acids long. Germline loops: CDR1 SGHTA, CDR2 FQGTGA. V shed 5 bases and J 1 base; nucleotides not matched to a gene: 6. The CDR3 loop reads CASSPGGQGNTGELFF. The CDR3 nucleotides are TGTGCCAGCAGCCCCGGCGGACAGGGGAACACCGGGGAGCTGTTTTTT.

This clone was observed a few times. The chain recombines TRBV6-5 with TRBJ1-5; D gene ambiguous. CDR1 is MNHEY and CDR2 is SVGAGI in the germline V gene. V was shortened by 0 bases and J by 2 bases, with 8 bases between the two germline ends. This CDR3 spans 15 amino acids. This CDR3 is CASSYSKAGNQPQHF. Here the CDR3 DNA reads TGTGCCAGCAGTTACTCGAAGGCGGGCAATCAGCCCCAGCATTTT.

The chain couples TRBV5-4 to TRBJ2-5, with 7 positions matching TRBD2. This CDR3 spans 12 amino acids. With 5 bases clipped from V and 5 bases from J, the junction kept 3 bases outside the gene matches. Germline CDR1 and CDR2: SGHNT and YYREEE (reference sequence). The CDR3 nucleotides read TGTGCCAGCAGGGGGGGGGAGGAGACCCAGTACTTC. Residues: CASRGGEETQYF.

The chain is built from TRBV10-2 and TRBJ2-7; 11 bases line up with TRBD2. With V trimmed by 5 bases and J by 3 bases, 3 bases remained unmatched. CDR3 length: 14 amino acids. Germline-derived CDR1 and CDR2 are WSHSY and SAAADI. The CDR3 is CASSPGLAVYEQYF. CDR3 nucleotide sequence: TGCGCCAGCAGTCCGGGACTAGCGGTCTACGAGCAGTACTTC.

This clone was seen once. The chain combines TRBV7-9 with TRBJ1-5; TRBD1 agrees at 7 bases. The V segment lost 4 bases and the J segment 6 bases; nucleotides outside the gene matches: 9. Germline-derived CDR1 and CDR2 are SEHNR and FQNEAQ (reference sequence). The CDR3 is made up of 15 amino acids. CDR3 residues: CASSSGAGTAQPQHF. The CDR3 region has the DNA TGTGCCAGCAGCTCTGGAGCAGGGACAGCTCAGCCCCAGCATTTT.

This clone was detected only once. The rearrangement joins TRBV6-4 to TRBJ2-5; D unclear. Trimming took 7 bases from V and 3 from J, leaving 6 bases between them. The CDR3 runs to 11 residues. Germline V gene lookup returns CDR1 MRHNA and CDR2 SNTAGT. CDR3 sequence: CASTEKETQYF. The CDR3 coding sequence is TGTGCCAGCACCGAGAAAGAGACCCAGTACTTC.